Sequencing of this T cell receptor (beta chain) was carried out in a study of T-cell memory formation after mild COVID-19. On the study more broadly: Among the donors, TCR clusters were largely specific to each donor.

There are a few counts of this clonotype. Its matching antigen is unknown. The 5'RACE method, run with constant-segment primers, produced TCR alpha and TCR beta cDNA libraries (carrying sample barcodes and UMIs). TCRdb reanalysed the 5' RACE reads using MiXCR and keeps one entry per CDR3 protein. The data contain around 530,000 distinct CDR3 sequences, about a fifth of them singletons. The CDR3 has 14 residues. V lost 6 bases and J lost 2, with 14 bases in between. Germline assignment: CDR1 MNHEY and CDR2 SVGAGI. Study-wide points: Later expanders leaned CD4+, whereas day 15 to 85 contracting clones were balanced CD4/CD8. CD4+ clones that contracted lay mainly in CM and EM; CD8+ ones lay in EMRA.

This chain connects TRBV6-5 to TRBJ2-7; either TRBD1 or TRBD2 may supply D (5 bases each). The sequence was obtained from an adult woman who had mild COVID-19 (a few samples of this study predate the infection). Cell type and time point are not known. Sequencing input: PBMCs or a T cell subset sorted from them (not recorded which). The CDR3 protein is CASSLSRGTYEQYF. CDR3 nucleotides: TGTGCCAGCAGCCTCTCCCGGGGCACCTACGAGCAGTACTTC.